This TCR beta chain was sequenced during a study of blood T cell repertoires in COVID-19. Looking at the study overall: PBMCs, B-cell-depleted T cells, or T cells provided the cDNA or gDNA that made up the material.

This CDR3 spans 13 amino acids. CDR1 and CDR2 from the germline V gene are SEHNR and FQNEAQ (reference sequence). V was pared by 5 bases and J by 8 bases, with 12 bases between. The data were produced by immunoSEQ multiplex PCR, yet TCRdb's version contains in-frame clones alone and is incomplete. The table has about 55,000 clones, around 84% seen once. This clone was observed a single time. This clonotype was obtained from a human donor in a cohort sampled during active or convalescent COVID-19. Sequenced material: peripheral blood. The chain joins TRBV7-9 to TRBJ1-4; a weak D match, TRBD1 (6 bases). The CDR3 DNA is TGTGCCAGCAGCGGGAGGGGGGAAGAAAAACTGTTTTTT. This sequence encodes CASSGRGEEKLFF.